This T cell receptor beta chain stems from a study of cytomegalovirus exposure and HLA in healthy donors (dated by TCRdb to about 2017). In terms of the full investigation: An earlier analysis of approximately 550 of the donors reported about 250 Gb of sequence data and roughly 110 million unique TCR beta sequences from about 200 million T cells. An early release covering roughly 580 HLA-typed donors comprised about 300 gigabases of sequencing data and 85 million or so unique TCR sequences. Of the 350 to 450 genotyped donors, about 84% fell in the genetic ancestry cluster associated with self-reported Caucasian donors. The aim of the study was to test whether cataloging public T cell receptors could identify signatures of past pathogen exposure. The study used immunosequencing to profile the T cell repertoires of approximately 650 subjects and linked those repertoires to cytomegalovirus serostatus. In addition to the first cohort of several hundred subjects, a separate validation cohort of approximately 110 different subjects was used. To predict cytomegalovirus infection status, the study brought together high-throughput TCR immunosequencing, statistical association of individual TCRs with disease status, and machine learning. A later analysis re-analyzed previously published TCR beta repertoires from 500 to 700 donors and added high-resolution HLA genotyping to study TCR occurrence patterns. In the later analysis, no new phenotypic data were used to find candidate immune exposures; instead, reliance was placed on TCR beta sequences and their occurrence across donors. An earlier analysis of around 580 of the donors used high-throughput TCR beta sequencing to judge whether each TCR beta V gene segment behaved as functional or pseudogenic. Donor age, sex, ethnicity and CMV serostatus were compiled alongside the repertoire data. A later genetic analysis used genome-wide SNP genotypes for about three fifths of the 666 donors, treating that subset as a discovery cohort. All discovery cohort repertoires had been generated on a single sequencing platform. HLA typing covered class I and class II loci at four-digit resolution. The number of typed donors differed by locus: 629-630 for A, B, C, DRB1 and DQB1; 500 to 550 for DQA1; 606 for DPA1; and roughly 450 for DPB1. Four to six DR-DQ haplotypes were handled as single units for association and clustering, since linkage in the cohort was strong. On average, approximately 250,000 unique TCR beta nucleotide sequences were sequenced per donor among 398 genotyped donors of the cohort, with roughly 18% of those sequences being non-productive.

Germline trimming amounts to 10 bases on V and 0 bases on J, with 6 as the count of junction bases outside the gene matches. The germline V gene sets CDR1 to MNHNS and CDR2 to SASEGT. The CDR3 runs 14 amino acids, cysteine and phenylalanine included. The retained sequence is limited to the CDR3, 42 bases, with the frame set at the first base. General findings and caveats noted by the study authors: A later genetic analysis associated a missense DCLRE1C variant with V-gene and J-gene trimming of TCR beta chains, and an independent cohort replicated the association. A later genetic analysis reported fewer N-insertions in productive TCRs among donors in an Asian-associated ancestry cluster than the roughly 670-donor mean. A further reported finding was that TCR beta sequences accurately predicted the HLA-A and HLA-B alleles for most subjects in the first cohort. According to a later analysis, parvovirus B19, influenza, CMV and Epstein-Barr virus appeared linked to several top co-occurrence clusters. The sequencing pipeline was judged likely to have produced a cluster of highly shared sequence variants as a technical artifact. In a later analysis, TCR association rates were found to vary across HLA loci, with the most associated TCRs seen for DRB1 alleles and the fewest for HLA-C alleles. Three of the identified cytomegalovirus-associated TCR beta chains were confirmed in vitro to be specific for cytomegalovirus antigens. A later analysis found that most CMV-associated TCR beta chains appeared HLA-restricted, with HLA associations seemingly driven largely by CMV exposure. Linkage disequilibrium might explain the correlated functional status among segregating V segments, but an unknown experimental factor could not be ruled out. Because some donors lacked HLA typing at each locus, the association tests relied only on the typed subset. Most TCR sequences were seen in very few donors, while some public TCRs were found in many individuals. A later analysis associated 15,000 to 20,000 TCR beta sequences with specific HLA alleles at a false discovery rate of 0.05. The study gave a list of about 150 TCR beta chains associated with cytomegalovirus. In both the original and validation cohorts, the classifier was reported to diagnose cytomegalovirus status with high specificity and sensitivity. Some 16 rarely observed V segments, including chromosome 9 orphons, were excluded from the earlier analysis of a few hundred of the donors because counts were too low. The cohort was sequenced for TCR beta chains only, and without alpha or paired-chain data the features that could be detected were limited. Because the 87-base-pair reads could not distinguish some IMGT-functional V segments, including TRBV6-2 and TRBV6-3, those segments were excluded. Sequencing depth was assumed to be roughly uniform across donors in the presence/absence analyses, though that assumption may not hold. According to the authors, the approach could potentially be generalized to other disease states and immunological phenotypes. Immune exposure information for the cohort was limited to CMV serostatus. In a later analysis, HLA-associated TCR beta chains showed more clonal expansion and lower generation probabilities than non-associated chains that were equally common. Assigning TCR associations to individual alleles was difficult when HLA alleles, especially DR and DQ, strongly co-occurred. In an earlier analysis of more than 450 of the donors, most TCR beta V segments were observed in productive rearrangements about 87% or about 30% of the time, broadly matching IMGT annotations.

Libraries were built with the immunoSEQ multiplex PCR assay. A mixture of 60 forward primers for TCR Vbeta segments and 13 reverse primers for TCR Jbeta segments was used in the multiplex PCR. The CDR3 region of rearranged TCR beta genes was amplified from genomic DNA with a multiplex PCR assay. On the Illumina HiSeq System, the amplified TCR beta libraries were sequenced as 87-base-pair reads. Concerning the study's data processing: A later analysis counted 65 million to 90 million unique TCR beta chains across the 666 repertoires, and roughly 10 million of these chains were shared by at least two donors. Raw reads were error-corrected and collapsed into unique sequences with a nearest-neighbor algorithm that merged closely related sequences to remove PCR and sequencing errors. CDR3 sequences were aligned to IMGT reference sequences to assign V, D and J gene segments. For a sequence to be retained, a match of at least six nucleotides to both a V gene segment and a J gene segment was required. Rearrangements were called productive when the CDR3 lacked stop codons and stayed in frame with V and J; all others were non-productive. Following IMGT convention, CDR3 was defined as the stretch from the second conserved V-encoded cysteine to the conserved J-encoded phenylalanine. Sequences without an unambiguous match to a single V gene segment were excluded from the earlier analysis of 500 to 700 of the donors. In an earlier analysis of a few hundred of the donors, V segments were called functional above 56.7% productive rearrangements and were called segregating when the between-donor standard deviation exceeded 5%. A statistical classification framework was developed to diagnose cytomegalovirus status using the catalog of TCR beta chain sequences. V and J gene assignment, in a later analysis, came from comparing TCR nucleotide sequences with IMGT/GENE-DB human TR gene sequences. In a later analysis, CDR3 sequences and most-parsimonious VDJ recombination scenarios were assigned using the TCRdist pipeline. In a later analysis, each TCR beta chain was defined by its CDR3 amino acid sequence together with its V-gene family, and reads lacking a unique V-gene family were excluded. A later analysis removed several hundred highly shared, low-generation-probability nucleotide sequences to deal with suspected cross-contamination and a sequencing artifact. In a later analysis, a clonal expansion index for each public chain was calculated from normalized within-repertoire ranks of inferred template counts. In a later analysis, generation probabilities were computed using a VDJ recombination model fitted to out-of-frame rearrangements, and the results were checked against IGoR. A later analysis scored TCR-TCR, TCR-HLA and TCR-CMV co-occurrence with hypergeometric tests, applying a repertoire-size bias correction to TCR pairs. False discovery rates were estimated in a later analysis by permuting HLA or CMV assignments 20 times. In a later analysis, co-occurring TCRs were grouped using DBSCAN, and TCRdist sequence similarity was added for clustering within HLA-allele-positive subsets. Co-occurrence clustering excluded repertoires with fewer than 30,000 or more than 120,000 public chains, plus five with anomalous nucleotide sharing. Imported from immuneACCESS, the table was reduced by TCRdb to in-frame sequences with V and J called. These copies leave out some clones; in studies compared against another copy, an unresolved V gene accounts for under half, and the cause of the remainder is not known. Clonal size and the V and J genes are those of that table, whereas D and trimming came from the DNA. The sample yields about 120,000 clones; over 60% were counted once. The top ten hold about 2.5% of the sample.

The cohort was made up of 666 healthy bone marrow donors. Cohort members were all nominally healthy when sampled, although unrecorded immune exposures were likely present. The donor was CMV seropositive and was included in the group of 290 or so seropositive cohort members. Every donor gave a peripheral blood sample, and the peripheral blood mononuclear cells from that sample were used for TCR beta sequencing. Genomic DNA extraction from the blood cell samples was performed with the Qiagen DNeasy Blood Extraction Kit. Turning to this clone: Its antigen target is currently unknown. The input lacks base qualities; no much larger clone sits a single base away.

This clonotype was sampled from a woman between 40 and 50 years old in good health and CMV-seropositive. Sample: PBMCs. The receptor chain draws on TRBV6-1 and TRBJ2-4, and TRBD1 aligns with 7 junction nucleotides. The CDR3 region: CATRQGPAKNIQYF. The nucleotide sequence is TGTGCCACGCGACAGGGACCAGCCAAAAACATTCAGTACTTC.